This T cell receptor (beta chain) stems from a study of blood T cells in healthy people across ages. Study summary: Template switching caught about one barcoded beta molecule for each two T cells.

Study-wide results and caveats: Calculation of diversity from one million T cells yielded estimates considered to be underestimates. Whereas aged donors had fewer naive CD4+ cells, long-lived donors had more of them and higher diversity. Samples with more naive T cells showed higher observed beta diversity.

With regard to this clonotype: Its matching antigen is unknown. A read error may produce the germline difference seen at one junction end.

Next came a second PCR, run for roughly 6 to 11 cycles, which used a sample-barcoded 5' primer along with a J-beta primer mix. One entry per CDR3 protein, called by TCRdb with MiXCR from the 5' RACE reads. The sample lists around 1.1 million distinct CDR3 sequences, roughly two fifths occurring once. Sequenced sample: blood. The origin of this receptor is a man aged 18 to 35 in good health.

The CDR3 loop is CTSSPRSNTGELFF. DNA for the CDR3: TGTACCAGCTCACCAAGGTCGAACACCGGGGAGCTGTTTTTT. The V and J genes are TRBV18 and TRBJ2-2; D ambiguous. CDR3 size: 14 residues. The germline gives CDR1 KGHSH, CDR2 LQKENI.